This section outlines one TCR beta chain sequence together with its context. Assay: immunoSEQ multiplex PCR; the TCRdb copy retains only in-frame clones and omits some. The sample has roughly 50,000 clones; 81% are singletons. Germline values: CDR1 SGHNT, CDR2 YYREEE (reference sequence). Trimming took 2 bases from V and 2 from J; bases not matched to a gene: 7. The CDR3 has 18 residues. These data originate in a study of T cells in tumors after PD-1 blockade. Across the study: Some patients also took daily vismodegib 150 mg during anti-PD-1 treatment.

The source material was PBMCs, sampled before anti-PD-1 treatment. The origin of this receptor is a human donor with basal cell carcinoma. The genes are TRBV5-4 and TRBJ2-3; 14 bases fit TRBD2. CDR3 loop: CASSFRGTSGGLTDTQYF. CDR3 sequence (DNA): TGTGCCAGCAGCTTCCGCGGGACTAGCGGGGGCCTCACAGATACGCAGTATTTT.